The subject of this entry is one T cell receptor beta chain. This clone's antigen is unknown. No quality values exist for individual bases; no much larger clone is one base distant. The sample is drawn from a study of blood T cell repertoires in COVID-19 (TCRdb year 2020). Study-wide context: Collaborator samples came from the United States, Italy and Spain and covered acute and convalescent phases of COVID-19. The repertoires were released in a freely available public database intended as a resource for research on the immune response to SARS-CoV-2. Sample metadata almost always included a de-identified subject ID, COVID-19 status, age in years and sex. Where HLA class I and class II types were available, the types were taken from metadata supplied by the sample provider, not from assay-based typing. Samples were obtained from the ongoing ImmuneRACE study (first 160 participants) and from 1,000 to 1,500 subjects provided by 6 global collaborators. Subjects who had been exposed to COVID-19, were actively infected with it, or had recovered from it provided the deeply sampled blood TCRbeta repertoires that made up the dataset. The material from the prospective study consisted of cDNA or gDNA derived from T cells, B-cell-depleted T cells, or PBMCs.

In the prospective study, participants were roughly 18 to 95 years old, resided in 25 or so geographic areas of the United States, and were enrolled through a virtual design. In the prospective study, cohorts were assigned on the basis of participant-reported clinical history obtained from a screening survey and a study questionnaire. For ImmuneRACE Cohort 3, a participant was defined as recovered based on two consecutive negative NP/OP PCR tests, clearance by a healthcare professional, or resolution of symptoms. Mobile phlebotomists in the prospective study collected whole blood, serum and a nasopharyngeal or oropharyngeal swab from every participant. Over an approximately two-month period, participants in the prospective study had the option of providing additional blood draws and questionnaires. Before DNA extraction, prospective study blood samples were shipped either frozen or at room temperature.

The investigation overall reported the following: The quantity of clinical and demographic metadata differed by source and by participant and was supplied without curation.

V is trimmed back by 6 bases and J by 1 base, and the junction contains 7 bases that no gene match accounts for. The CDR3 runs 15 amino acids, cysteine and phenylalanine included. Kept here is only the CDR3 DNA, which spans 45 bases and is read in frame from base 1. Sequences MDHEN (CDR1) and SYDVKM (CDR2) are obtained from the germline V gene. The immunoSEQ Assay, a bias-controlled multiplex PCR, was used to amplify TCRbeta CDR3 regions from genomic DNA. The paper's processing steps were these. Within the assay, amplification of reference gene primers was used to estimate how many nucleated cells each sample contained. To quantify the absolute abundance of each unique TCRbeta CDR3 rearrangement, sequence reads were collapsed and filtered. For each sample, productive Simpson clonality was calculated as the square root of Simpson's diversity index across productive rearrangements. The clones in this table, taken by TCRdb from immuneACCESS, are in-frame only. Not every clone is retained; where verified, under half of the shortfall comes from an unresolved V gene, and the cause of the rest is unknown. D and trimming were read from the DNA, whereas the V and J calls and clone size are those reported in that table. The sample records fewer than 350,000 clones, approximately 91% of which are singletons. Over 4% of the sample is in the top ten clones.

The source is a man aged 60-69 years who had recovered from COVID-19. Sequencing was carried out using PBMCs or T cells enriched from blood (not recorded which). The chain is made from TRBV28 and TRBJ2-7; 9 central bases correspond to TRBD1. The CDR3 region: CASSPTGTGSYEQYF. The nucleotides read TGTGCCAGCAGCCCAACCGGGACAGGGTCCTACGAGCAGTACTTC.